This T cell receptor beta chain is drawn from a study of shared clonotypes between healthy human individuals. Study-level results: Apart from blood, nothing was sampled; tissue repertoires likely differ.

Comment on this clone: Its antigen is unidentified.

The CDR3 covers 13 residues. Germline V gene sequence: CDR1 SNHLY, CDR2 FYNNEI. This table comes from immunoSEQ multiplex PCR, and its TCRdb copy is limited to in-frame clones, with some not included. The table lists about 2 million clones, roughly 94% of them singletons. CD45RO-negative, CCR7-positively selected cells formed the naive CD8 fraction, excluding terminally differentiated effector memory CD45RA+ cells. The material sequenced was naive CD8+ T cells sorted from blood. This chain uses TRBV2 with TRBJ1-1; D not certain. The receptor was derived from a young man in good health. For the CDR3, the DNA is TGTGCTTGTCTCGAAGGAGGTCTGACTGAAGCTTTCTTT. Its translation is CACLEGGLTEAFF.